Sequencing of this T cell receptor (beta chain) was carried out in a study of shared clonotypes between healthy human individuals. Overall study findings and caveats: Depth of sequencing was expected to influence donor clonotype sharing. The study drew on few donors, limiting represented genetic and exposure-history diversity. The naive CD4 repertoires of a few donors were compared, and around 4.7% of clonotypes were shared.

Methods used by the authors: ImmunoSEQ output held junction-only sequences without quality scores, so filtering differed. Repertoires were generated with immunoSEQ multiplex PCR, while TCRdb's copy carries only in-frame clones and drops some. V and J calls and clone size are as listed in that table; D and trimming were resolved from the DNA. The sample has hundreds of thousands of clones, almost 97% seen once. Per germline, CDR1 MNHEY and CDR2 SVGAGI. This CDR3 spans 15 amino acids. V lost 3 bases, J lost 6 bases, and 8 bases stayed unmatched. Of note for this clone: Its antigen remains unknown.

The receptor was derived from a woman under 40 in good health. The chain uses TRBV6-5 and TRBJ1-5; TRBD1 agrees at 7 bases. The sample was naive CD4+ T cells sorted from blood. The subset was: CD45RA+ positively selected. In nucleotides, the CDR3 is TGTGCCAGCAGTTATAACAGGGGTGATAGTCAGCCCCAGCATTTT. This codes for CASSYNRGDSQPQHF.